This T cell receptor (beta chain) was captured by sequencing in a study of radiotherapy plus CTLA-4 blockade in lung cancer. Data came from immunoSEQ multiplex PCR; TCRdb stores just in-frame clones and leaves some out. Among around 110,000 clones listed, more than 70% were seen once. Focal radiation was given together with CTLA-4 blockade (ipilimumab) to patients with chemo-refractory metastatic non-small-cell lung cancer. The germline V gene encodes CDR1 MNHNS and CDR2 SASEGT. The V end lost 3 bases, the J end lost 0 bases, and 18 bases lay between the germline ends. The CDR3 covers 17 residues. This specimen consisted of peripheral blood, obtained from a patient treated with radiotherapy plus ipilimumab. The chain combines TRBV6-1 with TRBJ2-7; D possibly corresponds to TRBD2 (6 bases). The clonotype originates from a human donor with non-small cell lung cancer that progressed on radiotherapy plus ipilimumab. Some clones in this sample may be carry-over from other donors' samples. The CDR3 nucleotides are TGTGCCAGCAGTGACCTTACGTGGGGGGAGAGCTCCTACGAGCAGTACTTC. Translating it yields CASSDLTWGESSYEQYF.